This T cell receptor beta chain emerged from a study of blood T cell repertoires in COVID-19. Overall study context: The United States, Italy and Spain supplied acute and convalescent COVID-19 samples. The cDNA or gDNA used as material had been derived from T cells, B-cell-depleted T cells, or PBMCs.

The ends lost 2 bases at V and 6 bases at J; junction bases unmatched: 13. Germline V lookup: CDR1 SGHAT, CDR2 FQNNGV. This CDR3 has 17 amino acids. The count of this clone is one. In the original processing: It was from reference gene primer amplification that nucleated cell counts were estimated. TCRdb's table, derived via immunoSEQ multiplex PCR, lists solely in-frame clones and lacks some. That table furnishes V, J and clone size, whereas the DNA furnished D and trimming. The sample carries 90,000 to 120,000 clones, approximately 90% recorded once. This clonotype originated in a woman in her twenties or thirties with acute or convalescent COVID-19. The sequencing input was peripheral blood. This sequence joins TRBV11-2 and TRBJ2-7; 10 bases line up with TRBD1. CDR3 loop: CASSLQGSGTGASEQYF. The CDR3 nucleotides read TGTGCCAGCAGCTTACAAGGCTCCGGGACAGGGGCATCCGAGCAGTACTTC.